Listed below are T cell receptor beta chains from one sample, sequenced in a study of OX40 agonist ivuxolimab in advanced cancers. The method was immunoSEQ multiplex PCR; TCRdb's version includes in-frame clones alone and lacks a portion of them. This table holds approximately 90,000 clones, 89% found once. The sequencing used CD4+ or CD8+ T cells sorted from blood, collected in a trial of the OX40 agonist ivuxolimab. The receptor source for this set is an adult with an advanced solid tumor such as melanoma, head and neck, liver or kidney cancer. CDR3s include the opening cysteine and the closing phenylalanine or tryptophan. D genes are given only for firm matches. Some rows have no size entry. The others give once, few or many, or a class for an expanded clone.

NA,few,TRBV27,15,TRBJ1-5,CASSTWTERGQPQHF,TGTGCCAGCAGTACCTGGACGGAGAGGGGCCAGCCCCAGCATTTT
TRBD1,NA,TRBV29-1,12,TRBJ2-7,CSVAGQGYEQYF,TGCAGCGTTGCGGGACAGGGCTACGAGCAGTACTTC
TRBD1,NA,TRBV9,14,TRBJ2-5,CASSADRGQETQYF,TGTGCCAGCAGCGCCGACAGGGGTCAGGAGACCCAGTACTTC
TRBD1,NA,TRBV27,14,TRBJ2-2,CASNQGVNTGELFF,TGTGCCAGCAATCAGGGGGTGAACACCGGGGAGCTGTTTTTT
NA,NA,TRBV19,14,TRBJ2-1,CASSARDPYNEQFF,TGTGCCAGTAGTGCCCGGGACCCCTACAATGAGCAGTTCTTC
TRBD1,NA,TRBV6-5,14,TRBJ1-5,CASRRTGVGQPQHF,TGTGCCAGCAGAAGGACAGGGGTGGGACAGCCCCAGCATTTT
TRBD1,NA,TRBV28,13,TRBJ2-3,CASSLDRGYTQYF,TGTGCCAGCAGTTTAGACAGGGGATATACGCAGTATTTT
TRBD2,NA,TRBV5-6,16,TRBJ2-5,CASSLYTSGVQETQYF,TGTGCCAGCAGCTTATATACTAGCGGGGTCCAAGAGACCCAGTACTTC
NA,NA,TRBV11-3,13,TRBJ2-1,CASSLLGPLEQFF,TGTGCCAGCAGCTTATTAGGGCCTCTTGAGCAGTTCTTC
TRBD2,NA,TRBV19,18,TRBJ2-2,CASRSAASGTANTGELFF,TGTGCCAGTCGATCGGCGGCTAGCGGGACCGCGAACACCGGGGAGCTGTTTTTT
NA,NA,TRBV9,19,TRBJ2-1,CASSVVPRTIPSSYNEQFF,TGTGCCAGCAGCGTAGTGCCCCGGACAATCCCAAGCTCCTACAATGAGCAGTTCTTC
NA,NA,TRBV19,13,TRBJ1-2,CASKMTGNYGYTF,TGTGCCAGTAAGATGACAGGAAACTATGGCTACACCTTC
NA,NA,TRBV10-3,15,TRBJ1-2,CAISDHAKGVDGYTF,TGTGCCATCAGCGATCACGCGAAGGGGGTGGATGGCTACACCTTC
NA,NA,TRBV7-2,14,TRBJ2-5,CASSLNGRKETQYF,TGTGCCAGCAGCTTAAACGGACGGAAAGAGACCCAGTACTTC
TRBD1,NA,TRBV7-9,13,TRBJ1-2,CASSYRDRPDYTF,TGTGCCAGCAGCTACCGGGACAGACCCGACTACACCTTC
NA,NA,TRBV6-5,14,TRBJ1-1,CASSYSGGDTEAFF,TGTGCCAGCAGTTACTCGGGGGGGGACACTGAAGCTTTCTTT
NA,NA,TRBV18,14,TRBJ1-6,CASSPAARNSPLHF,TGTGCCAGCTCACCGGCTGCCCGGAATTCACCCCTCCACTTT
NA,NA,TRBV4-2,15,TRBJ1-4,CASSQEAGRGEKLFF,TGTGCCAGCAGCCAAGAGGCAGGCCGAGGAGAAAAACTGTTTTTT
TRBD1,NA,TRBV19,20,TRBJ1-1,CASTPFPLGQEVGKNTEAFF,TGTGCCAGTACCCCTTTTCCCCTCGGACAGGAGGTGGGAAAAAACACTGAAGCTTTCTTT
TRBD1,few,TRBV6-1,15,TRBJ1-2,CASSERNRGTYGYTF,TGTGCCAGCAGTGAGCGGAACAGGGGGACCTATGGCTACACCTTC
TRBD1,NA,TRBV11-2,15,TRBJ2-5,CASSSGDSGQETQYF,TGTGCCAGCAGCTCAGGGGACAGCGGCCAAGAGACCCAGTACTTC
TRBD2,NA,TRBV5-6,15,TRBJ2-1,CASSRLAGAYNEQFF,TGTGCCAGCAGCCGACTAGCGGGAGCGTACAATGAGCAGTTCTTC
NA,NA,TRBV12-5,15,TRBJ2-5,CASGLNVPTRETQYF,TGTGCTAGTGGTTTAAATGTCCCAACCCGAGAGACCCAGTACTTC
TRBD2,NA,TRBV30,15,TRBJ2-4,CAWSAGGRSKNIQYF,TGTGCCTGGAGCGCGGGGGGGCGGTCCAAAAACATTCAGTACTTC
NA,NA,TRBV4-1,16,TRBJ2-3,CASSRAGGASTDTQYF,TGCGCCAGCAGCCGAGCAGGGGGGGCCAGCACAGATACGCAGTATTTT
NA,few,TRBV9,21,TRBJ2-1,CASRLRDLGGRRISSYNEQFF,TGTGCCAGCAGACTCCGGGACTTAGGGGGACGAAGAATCAGCTCCTACAATGAGCAGTTCTTC
TRBD2,NA,TRBV5-4,15,TRBJ2-1,CASSSGLAGNNEQFF,TGTGCCAGCAGCTCGGGACTAGCGGGAAACAATGAGCAGTTCTTC
TRBD2,NA,TRBV5-1,16,TRBJ2-7,CASSTSSGGQPYEQYF,TGCGCCAGCAGCACCTCTAGCGGGGGCCAACCCTACGAGCAGTACTTC
TRBD2,NA,TRBV6-1,15,TRBJ2-7,CASSVRGLAADEQYF,TGTGCCAGCAGTGTTCGGGGACTAGCGGCGGACGAGCAGTACTTC
TRBD2,NA,TRBV7-2,16,TRBJ2-2,CASSSRPGLGSGELFF,TGTGCCAGCAGCTCAAGGCCGGGACTAGGTAGCGGGGAGCTGTTTTTT
NA,NA,TRBV6-5,13,TRBJ1-1,CASSGTSWTEAFF,TGTGCCAGCAGTGGGACGTCGTGGACTGAAGCTTTCTTT
NA,many,TRBV30,15,TRBJ1-3,CAWSFSAYSGNTIYF,TGTGCCTGGAGCTTCTCGGCCTACTCTGGAAACACCATATATTTT
NA,NA,TRBV6-1,14,TRBJ2-7,CASSWTAVTYEQYF,TGTGCCAGCAGTTGGACAGCAGTCACCTACGAGCAGTACTTC
TRBD1,NA,TRBV29-1,14,TRBJ2-7,CSVRGGTGEGEQYF,TGCAGCGTTAGAGGGGGGACAGGGGAAGGTGAGCAGTACTTC
NA,NA,TRBV5-4,13,TRBJ2-7,CASSPGLQYEQYF,TGTGCCAGCAGCCCAGGGCTTCAGTACGAGCAGTACTTC
NA,NA,TRBV5-4,15,TRBJ1-2,CASSSLVGGHYGYTF,TGTGCCAGCAGCTCTCTTGTAGGGGGTCACTATGGCTACACCTTC
NA,NA,TRBV4-2,15,TRBJ1-1,CASSQDLTATLEAFF,TGTGCCAGCAGCCAAGATTTAACGGCGACTCTAGAAGCTTTCTTT
TRBD1,NA,TRBV23-1,14,TRBJ2-7,CASRQGAVIYEQYF,TGCGCCAGCAGACAGGGGGCCGTAATCTACGAGCAGTACTTC
NA,once,TRBV7-2,14,TRBJ1-1,CASSLSGGDTEAFF,TGTGCCAGCAGCTTATCTGGGGGGGACACTGAAGCTTTCTTT
NA,NA,TRBV10-3,15,TRBJ1-1,CAISEGGGMNTEAFF,TGTGCCATCAGTGAAGGGGGAGGGATGAACACTGAAGCTTTCTTT
NA,NA,TRBV27,16,TRBJ2-3,CASSPLGGGKTDTQYF,TGTGCCAGCAGTCCCCTTGGGGGCGGTAAAACAGATACGCAGTATTTT
TRBD2,NA,TRBV6-6,14,TRBJ2-1,CASKPLADNNEQFF,TGTGCCAGCAAACCGCTAGCGGATAACAATGAGCAGTTCTTC
NA,NA,TRBV28,15,TRBJ2-2,CASSSRTSNTGELFF,TGTGCCAGCAGCTCGCGGACTTCGAACACCGGGGAGCTGTTTTTT
TRBD1,NA,TRBV29-1,14,TRBJ2-3,CSVATGEVWDTQYF,TGCAGCGTGGCGACAGGGGAGGTTTGGGATACGCAGTATTTT
NA,NA,TRBV28,12,TRBJ2-7,CASSFGEDEQYF,TGTGCCAGCAGTTTTGGGGAGGACGAGCAGTACTTC
TRBD1,NA,TRBV18,14,TRBJ1-4,CASSPGQGNEKLFF,TGTGCCAGCTCGCCGGGACAGGGGAATGAAAAACTGTTTTTT
NA,NA,TRBV29-1,15,TRBJ1-1,CSVGKSWAQNTEAFF,TGCAGCGTTGGGAAAAGTTGGGCCCAGAACACTGAAGCTTTCTTT
TRBD1,NA,TRBV5-4,16,TRBJ1-3,CASSTRQGASGNTIYF,TGTGCCAGCAGCACAAGACAGGGGGCCTCTGGAAACACCATATATTTT
TRBD1,NA,TRBV30,13,TRBJ1-2,CAFERTGSYGYTF,TGTGCCTTCGAGCGGACAGGAAGCTATGGCTACACCTTC
NA,NA,TRBV6-4,14,TRBJ1-6,CASSDSSWNSPLHF,TGTGCCAGCAGTGACTCATCATGGAATTCACCCCTCCACTTT
NA,NA,TRBV7-2,13,TRBJ1-1,CASSTPTNTEAFF,TGTGCCAGCAGCACACCAACGAACACTGAAGCTTTCTTT
NA,NA,TRBV27,14,TRBJ1-1,CASSQPGLNTEAFF,TGTGCCAGCAGTCAGCCGGGACTCAACACTGAAGCTTTCTTT
NA,NA,TRBV5-1,16,TRBJ1-1,CASSFFGGPDGTEAFF,TGCGCCAGCAGCTTTTTCGGGGGGCCTGATGGTACTGAAGCTTTCTTT
TRBD2,NA,TRBV15,15,TRBJ2-5,CATSSPAGRQETQYF,TGTGCCACCAGCAGTCCAGCGGGACGCCAAGAGACCCAGTACTTC